This T cell receptor beta chain was sequenced during a study of vaccination effects on CD4 cells after COVID-19 (dated by TCRdb to between 2021 and 2024). Broadly, across the study: Participants received two doses of either the BNT162b2 or the mRNA-1273 mRNA SARS-CoV-2 vaccine. Altogether, roughly 10 COVID-19 convalescent patients and a few SARS-CoV-2-naive healthy vaccine recipients made up the full study. SARS-CoV-2 spike-specific CD4+ TCR repertoires from before and after mRNA vaccination were compared in COVID-19 convalescent patients and in infection-naive vaccine recipients. In the study, cultures from other donors were sequenced using the Oncomine TCR Beta short-read assay on an Illumina iSeq 100. Pre-vaccine samples were collected from two convalescent patients 16 days and one week before the first dose, corresponding to 142 and 148 days after COVID-19 diagnosis. Overall results and qualifications from the work: Among convalescent patients, the spike-reactive repertoire after vaccination was made up mainly of new vaccine-induced clones that were largely distinct from the clones induced by infection. Marked clonal contraction was observed in both infection-induced and vaccine-induced clones at late post-vaccination timepoints, consistent with waning T cell responses. The study was limited by a small number of convalescent patients, and early post-infection timepoints were lacking.

V ends up 8 bases short and J 15 bases short, with an unmatched junction base count of 14. The CDR3 goes from the cysteine to the phenylalanine over 13 residues. Left in the record is the CDR3 DNA by itself, 39 bases read in frame from the first base. The germline V gene gives CDR1 as SNHLY and CDR2 as FYNNEI. In the ViraFEST assay, PBMC were stimulated with viral peptide pools, and TCR sequencing was then used to find antigen-specific CD4+ T cell clonotypes based on their expansion. After about 10 days of culture, CD4+ T cells were isolated with the EasySep CD4+ T cell isolation kit. PCR-confirmed SARS-CoV-2 infection had occurred in convalescent patients between March and December 2020, before the Alpha, Beta and Delta variants emerged in the United States. Each well held fewer than 2.5 million PBMC cultured in IMDM containing around 5.1% human AB serum, 8 to 10 IU/ml IL-2 and gentamicin, along with roughly 10 ug/ml peptides. Half of the culture medium was replaced with fresh IL-2-containing medium on days 3 and 7. Each peptide stimulation condition was cultured in triplicate wells unless otherwise noted. PBMC were separated from whole blood using Ficoll-Paque Plus gradient centrifugation and were then either cryopreserved at -140C or used fresh. The overlapping peptide pools covered the spike proteins of SARS-CoV-2 as well as those of the common cold coronaviruses HCoV-NL63, HCoV-OC43 and HCoV-229E. The QIAamp micro DNA kit was used to extract genomic DNA from the cultured CD4+ T cells.

The library was produced with the immunoSEQ multiplex PCR assay. DNA from the cultured, isolated CD4+ T cells was subjected to TCR beta CDR3 sequencing. In the authors' own workflow: Non-productive TCR sequences were removed, reads were trimmed to the CDR3 region, and CDR3s of at least 7 amino acids were retained. Antigen-specific clonotypes were identified with the MANAFEST web app by comparing expansion in peptide wells against reference cultures. For clones to be considered positive, expansion at FDR<0.05 versus reference and all other wells, an odds ratio above 5, and a frequency above 0.1% in two replicate wells were required. Clonotypes significantly expanded in SARS-CoV-2 spike wells and in at least one common cold coronavirus spike condition were defined as cross-reactive. Using the stringdist R package, CDR3 similarity was measured by Levenshtein distance, and unrooted trees were constructed with ape in R 3.6.1. TCRdb provides this immuneACCESS table in a form limited to in-frame rearrangements. Some clones are lacking; in checked studies, under half of them reflect an unresolved V gene, and why the rest are absent is not known. That table is the source of V, J and clone size, and D and trimming were worked out from the DNA. A total of approximately 24,000 clones appear in this sample, more than 70% of them only once. The top ten clones comprise approximately 17% of the sample.

A word on this clone: Its antigen remains undetermined. No qualities accompany the bases; no much larger clone lies one base away.

This chain is built from TRBV2 and TRBJ2-1, with 9 bases matching TRBD2. This TCR was recovered from a human donor who had a prior SARS-CoV-2 infection. Here the sequenced sample was CD4+ T cells from PBMCs cultured with SARS-CoV-2 spike peptides, taken before COVID-19 vaccination. The sample's cell subset or site label is to be understood as: SARS-CoV-2 spike overlapping peptide pool stimulation. The CDR3 in this case is CASSIAGEAGRFF. The DNA sequence is as follows: TGTGCCAGCTCTATAGCGGGGGAGGCGGGTCGGTTCTTC.